This TCR beta chain was documented in a study of metastatic and nonmetastatic thyroid tumors. At the level of the study: Patients with malignant and benign thyroid disease provided blood and tumor or nodule tissue, whose repertoires were compared. Notes on the study in general: Reportedly, malignant thyroid tumors had significantly higher TCR beta diversity than benign nodules, in blood and tumor.

This clone was counted many times. Its target is not known. All patients reached thyroid surgery having received no treatment beforehand. The CDR3 loop spans 14 amino acids. Per germline, CDR1 DFQATT and CDR2 SNEGSKA (reference sequence). V was cut by 7 bases and J by 4 bases, with 18 bases left in between. In the original processing: The study's classifier, a distant-metastasis tool for papillary thyroid cancer, was built using CDR3 differences across clinicopathological groups. TCRdb reprocessed the PCR reads via MiXCR. The V and J calls come from TCRdb's annotation, not from the publication. The sample lists almost 15,000 clones; 25% to 30% were seen once.

This rearrangement joins TRBV20-1 to TRBJ2-3; D perhaps matches TRBD2 (6 bases). This sequence originates from a male donor with papillary thyroid cancer or a benign thyroid nodule (not recorded which). Some clones in this sample may be carry-over from other donors' samples. The sample taken for sequencing was tumor tissue. CDR3 residues: CSVDTRESSDTQYF. The CDR3 DNA reads TGCAGTGTCGATACCCGGGAGAGCTCAGATACGCAGTATTTT.